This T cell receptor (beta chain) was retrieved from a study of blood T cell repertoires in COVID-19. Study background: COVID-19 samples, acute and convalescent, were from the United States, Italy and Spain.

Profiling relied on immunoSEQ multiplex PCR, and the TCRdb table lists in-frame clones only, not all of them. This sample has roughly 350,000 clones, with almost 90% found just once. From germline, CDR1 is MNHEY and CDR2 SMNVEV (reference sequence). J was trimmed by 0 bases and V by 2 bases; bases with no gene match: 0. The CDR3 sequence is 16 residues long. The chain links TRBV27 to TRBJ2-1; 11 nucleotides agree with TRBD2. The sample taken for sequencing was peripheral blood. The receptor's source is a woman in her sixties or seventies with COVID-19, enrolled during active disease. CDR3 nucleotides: TGTGCCAGCAGTTTACTAGCGGGGGGCTCCTACAATGAGCAGTTCTTC. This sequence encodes CASSLLAGGSYNEQFF.